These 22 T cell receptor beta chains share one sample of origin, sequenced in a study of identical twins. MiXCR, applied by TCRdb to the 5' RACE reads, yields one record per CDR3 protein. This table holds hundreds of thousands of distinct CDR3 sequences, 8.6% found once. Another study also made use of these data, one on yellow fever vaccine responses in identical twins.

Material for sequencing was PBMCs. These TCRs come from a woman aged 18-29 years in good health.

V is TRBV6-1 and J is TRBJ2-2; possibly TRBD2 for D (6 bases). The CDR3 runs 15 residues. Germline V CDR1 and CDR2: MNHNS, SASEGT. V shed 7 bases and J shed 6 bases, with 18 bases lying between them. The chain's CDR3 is CASTLLGGSAGELFF. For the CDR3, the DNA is TGTGCCAGCACTCTTCTCGGAGGGAGCGCCGGGGAGCTGTTTTTT.

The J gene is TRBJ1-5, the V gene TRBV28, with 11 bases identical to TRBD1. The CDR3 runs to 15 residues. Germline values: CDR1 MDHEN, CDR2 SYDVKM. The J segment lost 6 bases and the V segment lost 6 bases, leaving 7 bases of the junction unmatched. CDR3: CASSPRTGGGQPQHF. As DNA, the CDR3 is TGTGCCAGCAGCCCAAGGACAGGGGGCGGTCAGCCCCAGCATTTT.

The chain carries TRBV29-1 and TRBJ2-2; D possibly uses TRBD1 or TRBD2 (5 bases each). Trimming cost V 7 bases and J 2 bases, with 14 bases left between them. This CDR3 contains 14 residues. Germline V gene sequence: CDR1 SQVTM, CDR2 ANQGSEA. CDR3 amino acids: CSASRDPNTGELFF. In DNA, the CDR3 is TGCAGCGCATCCCGGGACCCAAACACCGGGGAGCTGTTTTTT.

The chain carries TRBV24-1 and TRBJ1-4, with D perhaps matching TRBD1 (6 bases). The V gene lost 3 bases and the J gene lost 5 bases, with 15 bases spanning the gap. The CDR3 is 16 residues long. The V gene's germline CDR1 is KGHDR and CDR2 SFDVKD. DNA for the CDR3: TGTGCCACCAGTGATGCTGGATCTGGGGGCAATGAAAAACTGTTTTTT. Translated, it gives CATSDAGSGGNEKLFF.

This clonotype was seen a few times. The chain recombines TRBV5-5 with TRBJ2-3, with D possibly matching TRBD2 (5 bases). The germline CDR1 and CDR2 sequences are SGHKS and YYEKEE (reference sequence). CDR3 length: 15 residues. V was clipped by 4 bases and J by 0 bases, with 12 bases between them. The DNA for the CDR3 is TGTGCCAGCAGCCCCCCGGGAATTAGCACAGATACGCAGTATTTT. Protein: CASSPPGISTDTQYF.

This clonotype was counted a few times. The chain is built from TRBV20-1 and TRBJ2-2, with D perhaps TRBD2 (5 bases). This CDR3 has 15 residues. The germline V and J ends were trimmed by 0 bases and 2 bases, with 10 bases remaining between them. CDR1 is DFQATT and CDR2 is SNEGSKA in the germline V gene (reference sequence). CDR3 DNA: TGCAGTGCTAGAGAACTAGTACGTAACACCGGGGAGCTGTTTTTT. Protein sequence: CSARELVRNTGELFF.

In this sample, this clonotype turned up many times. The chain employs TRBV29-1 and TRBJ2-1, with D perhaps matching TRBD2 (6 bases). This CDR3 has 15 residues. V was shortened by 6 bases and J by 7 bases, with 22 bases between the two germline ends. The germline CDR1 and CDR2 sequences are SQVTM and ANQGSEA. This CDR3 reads CSVRRGELLSNEQFF. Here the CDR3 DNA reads TGCAGCGTCCGGAGGGGAGAGCTACTCTCGAATGAGCAGTTCTTC.

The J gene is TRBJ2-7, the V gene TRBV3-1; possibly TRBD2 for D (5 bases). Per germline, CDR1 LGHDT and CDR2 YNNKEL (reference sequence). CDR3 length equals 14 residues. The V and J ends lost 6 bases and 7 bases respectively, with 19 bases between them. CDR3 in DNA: TGTGCCAGCAGGACTACGGGTTCCAGCTTGGAGCAGTACTTC. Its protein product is CASRTTGSSLEQYF.

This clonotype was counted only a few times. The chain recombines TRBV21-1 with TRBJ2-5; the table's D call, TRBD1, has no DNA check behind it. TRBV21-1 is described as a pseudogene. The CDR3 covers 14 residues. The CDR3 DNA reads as TGTGCCAGCAGCAAAGAGGGCGTGTCAGAGACCCAGTACTTC. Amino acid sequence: CASSKEGVSETQYF.

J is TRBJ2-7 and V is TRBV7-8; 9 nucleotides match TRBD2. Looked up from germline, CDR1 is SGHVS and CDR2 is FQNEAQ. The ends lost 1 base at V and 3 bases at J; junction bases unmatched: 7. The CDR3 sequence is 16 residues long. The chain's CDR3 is CASSLGGGGVGYEQYF. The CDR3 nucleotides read TGTGCCAGCAGCTTAGGCGGGGGGGGCGTCGGCTACGAGCAGTACTTC. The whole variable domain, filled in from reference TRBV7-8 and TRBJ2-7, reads GAGVSQSPRYKVAKRGQDVALRCDPISGHVSLFWYQQALGQGPEFLTYFQNEAQLDKSGLPSDRFFAERPEGSVSTLKIQRTQQEDSAVYLCASSLGGGGVGYEQYFGPGTRLTVT.

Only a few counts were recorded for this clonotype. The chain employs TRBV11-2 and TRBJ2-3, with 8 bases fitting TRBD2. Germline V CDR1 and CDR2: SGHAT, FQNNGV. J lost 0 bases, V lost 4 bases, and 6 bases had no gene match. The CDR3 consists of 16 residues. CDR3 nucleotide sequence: TGTGCCAGCAGCTCCTCACTAGCGGCTAGCACAGATACGCAGTATTTT. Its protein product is CASSSSLAASTDTQYF.

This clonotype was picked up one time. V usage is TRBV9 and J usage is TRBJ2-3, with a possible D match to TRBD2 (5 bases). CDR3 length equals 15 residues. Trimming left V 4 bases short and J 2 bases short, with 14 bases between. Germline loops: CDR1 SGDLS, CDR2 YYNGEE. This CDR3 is CASSPWASPTDTQYF. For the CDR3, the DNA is TGTGCCAGCAGCCCCTGGGCTAGCCCCACAGATACGCAGTATTTT.

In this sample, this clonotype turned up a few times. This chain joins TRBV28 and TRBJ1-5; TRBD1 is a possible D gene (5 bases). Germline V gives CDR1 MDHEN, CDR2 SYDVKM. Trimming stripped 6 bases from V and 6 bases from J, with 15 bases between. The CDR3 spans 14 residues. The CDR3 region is CASSGGGVSQPQHF. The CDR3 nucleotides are TGTGCCAGCAGCGGGGGAGGGGTAAGTCAGCCCCAGCATTTT.

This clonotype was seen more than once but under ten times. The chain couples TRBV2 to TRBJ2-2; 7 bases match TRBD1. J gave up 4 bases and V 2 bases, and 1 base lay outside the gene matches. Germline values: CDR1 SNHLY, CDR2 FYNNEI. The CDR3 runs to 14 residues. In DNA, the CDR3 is TGTGCCAGCAGTGAACCAGGGGGCACCGGGGAGCTGTTTTTT. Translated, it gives CASSEPGGTGELFF.

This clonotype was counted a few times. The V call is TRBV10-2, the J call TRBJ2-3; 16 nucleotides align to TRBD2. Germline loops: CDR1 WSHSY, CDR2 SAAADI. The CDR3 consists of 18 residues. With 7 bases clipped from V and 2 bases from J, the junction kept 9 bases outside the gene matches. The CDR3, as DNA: TGCGCCAGCACCTCCGGGACTAGCGGGAGGGATTACACAGATACGCAGTATTTT. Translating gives CASTSGTSGRDYTDTQYF.

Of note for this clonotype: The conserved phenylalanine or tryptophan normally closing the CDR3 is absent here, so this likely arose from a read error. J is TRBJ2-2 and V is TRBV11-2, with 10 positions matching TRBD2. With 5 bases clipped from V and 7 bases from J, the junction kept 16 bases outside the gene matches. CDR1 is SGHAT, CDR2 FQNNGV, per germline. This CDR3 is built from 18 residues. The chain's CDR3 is CASSPHLAGDYRGGELFS. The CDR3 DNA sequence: TGTGCCAGCAGCCCCCACCTAGCGGGGGACTATAGGGGCGGGGAGCTGTTTTCT.

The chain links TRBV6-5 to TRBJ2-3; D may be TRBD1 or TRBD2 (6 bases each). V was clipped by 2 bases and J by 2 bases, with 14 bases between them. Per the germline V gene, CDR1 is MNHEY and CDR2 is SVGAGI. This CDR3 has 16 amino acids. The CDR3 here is CASSYRGGRVTDTQYF. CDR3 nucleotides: TGTGCCAGCAGTTACCGTGGGGGGCGAGTCACAGATACGCAGTATTTT.

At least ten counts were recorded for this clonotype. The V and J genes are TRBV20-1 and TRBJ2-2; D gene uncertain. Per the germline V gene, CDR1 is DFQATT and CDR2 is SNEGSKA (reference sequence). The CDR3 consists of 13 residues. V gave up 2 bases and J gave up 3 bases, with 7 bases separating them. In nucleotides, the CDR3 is TGCAGTGCTAGATCCAGCGACACCGGGGAGCTGTTTTTT. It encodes CSARSSDTGELFF.

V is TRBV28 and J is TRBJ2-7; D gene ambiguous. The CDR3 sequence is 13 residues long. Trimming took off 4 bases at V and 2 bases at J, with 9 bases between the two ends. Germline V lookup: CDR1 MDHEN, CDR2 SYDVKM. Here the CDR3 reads CASSSPRAYEQYF. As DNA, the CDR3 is TGTGCCAGCAGTTCGCCTAGAGCCTACGAGCAGTACTTC.

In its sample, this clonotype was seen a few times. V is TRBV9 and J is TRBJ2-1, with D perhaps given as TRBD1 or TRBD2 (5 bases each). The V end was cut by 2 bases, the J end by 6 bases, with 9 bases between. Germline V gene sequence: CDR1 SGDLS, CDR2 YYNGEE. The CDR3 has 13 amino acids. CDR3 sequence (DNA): TGTGCCAGCAGCGTTTGGGGGTCCAATGAGCAGTTCTTC. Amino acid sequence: CASSVWGSNEQFF.

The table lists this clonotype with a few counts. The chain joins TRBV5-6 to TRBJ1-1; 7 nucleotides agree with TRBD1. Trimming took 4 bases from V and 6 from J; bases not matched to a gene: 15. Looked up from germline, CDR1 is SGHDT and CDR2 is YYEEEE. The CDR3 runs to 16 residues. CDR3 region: CASSNQGDGYNAEAFF. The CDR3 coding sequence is TGTGCCAGCAGCAACCAGGGGGACGGGTACAACGCTGAAGCTTTCTTT. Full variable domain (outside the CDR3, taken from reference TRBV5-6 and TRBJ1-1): DAGVTQSPTHLIKTRGQQVTLRCSPKSGHDTVSWYQQALGQGPQFIFQYYEEEERQRGNFPDRFSGHQFPNYSSELNVNALLLGDSALYLCASSNQGDGYNAEAFFGQGTRLTVV.

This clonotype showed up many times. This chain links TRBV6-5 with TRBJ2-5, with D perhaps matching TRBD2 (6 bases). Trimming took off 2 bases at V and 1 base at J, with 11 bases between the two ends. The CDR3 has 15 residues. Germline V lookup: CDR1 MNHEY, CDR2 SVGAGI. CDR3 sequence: CASSYRDSPQETQYF. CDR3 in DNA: TGTGCCAGCAGTTACAGGGACTCCCCCCAAGAGACCCAGTACTTC.